These 25 T cell receptor beta chains came from one sample sequenced in a study of beta chain features in type 1 diabetes. Findings and caveats of the study: When Type 1 diabetes patients were examined, their TCRB CDR3s proved moderately but significantly shorter in all four CD4+ subsets.

The study reverse transcribed the entire isolated RNA, so it sequenced expressed TCRB transcripts. TCRdb's copy holds only in-frame clones and misses some; the assay was immunoSEQ multiplex PCR. The data contain approximately 170,000 clones, roughly 8% of them singletons. Their recognized antigens are unknown. Sequencing used central memory CD4+ T cells from blood. Receptors were obtained from a man aged 18 to 29 with type 1 diabetes.

At least ten counts were recorded for this clone. The rearrangement joins TRBV5-6 to TRBJ2-3; unclear D gene. The germline gives CDR1 SGHDT, CDR2 YYEEEE. The CDR3 consists of 13 residues. The germline V and J ends were trimmed by 4 bases and 1 base, with 7 bases remaining between them. In DNA form, the CDR3 reads TGTGCCAGCAGCACACGGGGCACAGATACGCAGTATTTT. Protein product: CASSTRGTDTQYF.

This clone was found a few times. The V gene is TRBV5-6, the J gene TRBJ1-1; TRBD1 is a possible D gene (5 bases). Trimming shortened V by 3 bases and J by 0 bases, and 15 bases separated the two germline ends. The CDR3 is made up of 16 amino acids. Germline assignment: CDR1 SGHDT and CDR2 YYEEEE. CDR3 coding DNA: TGTGCCAGCAGCTCCCCCCGACAGAGAATGAACACTGAAGCTTTCTTT. It translates to CASSSPRQRMNTEAFF.

This clone was seen a handful of times. CDR3 coding DNA: TGTGCCAGTACCGCACAGGATACGCAGTATTTT. Protein sequence: CASTAQDTQYF. The gene calls are TRBV19 and TRBJ2-3, with D uncertain. CDR1 LNHDA and CDR2 SQIVND come from the germline V gene (reference sequence). Between the trimmed V and J ends, which lost 7 bases and 6 bases, there was a span of 8 bases. The CDR3 extends over 11 amino acids.

The chain combines TRBV10-3 with TRBJ2-3; tentative D call: TRBD2 (5 bases). Germline assignment: CDR1 ENHRY and CDR2 SYGVKD. V was cut by 0 bases and J by 2 bases, with 9 bases left in between. The CDR3 contains 15 residues. The chain's CDR3 is CAISESQRPTDTQYF. CDR3 bases: TGTGCCATCAGTGAGTCGCAGCGGCCCACAGATACGCAGTATTTT.

This clone was counted a few times. The J gene is TRBJ2-7, the V gene TRBV23-1; D is undetermined. Being an ORF, TRBV23-1 has a function that is uncertain. V was trimmed by 2 bases and J by 4 bases, leaving 12 bases between them. This CDR3 contains 14 residues. DNA of the CDR3: TGCGCCAGCAGTCAAGCGTTGCTAGAGTACGAGCAGTACTTC. Translating gives CASSQALLEYEQYF.

V is TRBV11-2 and J is TRBJ1-1; 7 bases are a match to TRBD1. The V segment lost 6 bases and the J segment 3 bases; nucleotides outside the gene matches: 7. CDR1 and CDR2 (germline): SGHAT, FQNNGV. CDR3 length: 14 residues. The CDR3 loop is CASRDRDRDTEAFF. The CDR3, as DNA: TGTGCCAGCAGGGACCGAGACAGGGACACTGAAGCTTTCTTT. The entire variable domain, with the rest obtained from reference TRBV11-2 and TRBJ1-1, is as follows: EAGVAQSPRYKIIEKRQSVAFWCNPISGHATLYWYQQILGQGPKLLIQFQNNGVVDDSQLPKDRFSAERLKGVDSTLKIQPAKLEDSAVYLCASRDRDRDTEAFFGQGTRLTVV.

This chain uses TRBV11-2 with TRBJ2-7; 7 bases fit TRBD1. This CDR3 region has 18 residues. CDR1 is SGHAT and CDR2 is FQNNGV in the germline V gene. V lost 2 bases to trimming and J lost 3 bases; unmatched junction nucleotides: 16. This chain's CDR3 is CASSLFATPKDRDYEQYF. The CDR3 nucleotides are TGTGCCAGCAGCTTATTTGCTACTCCGAAAGACAGGGACTACGAGCAGTACTTC.

This chain uses TRBV6-1 with TRBJ2-7; 8 positions agree with TRBD2. Looked up from germline, CDR1 is MNHNS and CDR2 is SASEGT. The CDR3 length is 14 residues. Unmatched junction bases numbered 5, after V lost 1 base and J lost 6 bases. DNA of the CDR3: TGTGCCAGCAGTGAAGGGGGGACTAGGACCGAGCAGTACTTC. Translated, it gives CASSEGGTRTEQYF.

With respect to this clone: One junction end disagrees with the germline gene, perhaps due to a read error. V usage is TRBV5-4 and J usage is TRBJ1-4; tentatively, D is TRBD1 (5 bases). Germline V CDR1 and CDR2: SGHNT, YYREEE (reference sequence). This CDR3 has 14 residues. CDR3 bases: TGCGCCAGCAGCACACAGGAGTTAAATGAAAAACTGTTTTTT. Encoded protein: CASSTQELNEKLFF.

This clone has only a few counts. This chain links TRBV7-2 with TRBJ1-4, with TRBD1 matching 8 bases. With V trimmed by 5 bases and J by 8 bases, 7 bases remained unmatched. From germline, CDR1 is SGHTA and CDR2 FQGNSA. The CDR3 covers 14 residues. In DNA form, the CDR3 reads TGTGCCAGCAGCCCACAACAGGGGGGCGAAAAACTGTTTTTT. Protein: CASSPQQGGEKLFF.

This clone was detected a few times. The chain has TRBV5-1 and TRBJ2-7, with 7 bases lining up with TRBD1. Looked up from germline, CDR1 is SGHRS and CDR2 is YFSETQ. The CDR3 consists of 15 residues. J gave up 0 bases and V 4 bases, and 7 bases lay outside the gene matches. The CDR3 coding sequence is TGCGCCAGCAGCGTTCTGACAGGGAGCTCCTACGAGCAGTACTTC. It codes for CASSVLTGSSYEQYF.

The V gene is TRBV15, the J gene TRBJ2-2, with 8 nucleotides matching TRBD1. The CDR3 is 15 residues long. Trimming took 5 bases from V and 7 from J; bases not matched to a gene: 9. CDR1 is LNHNV and CDR2 is YYDKDF in the germline V gene (reference sequence). The CDR3 reads CATSARQGTLGELFF. CDR3 coding DNA: TGTGCCACCAGCGCGCGACAGGGGACGCTCGGGGAGCTGTTTTTT.

The chain carries TRBV29-1 and TRBJ2-5, with D tentatively TRBD1 (5 bases). With 4 bases removed from V and 5 bases from J, the gap between germline ends came to 11 bases. From germline, CDR1 is SQVTM and CDR2 ANQGSEA. This CDR3 has 12 amino acids. The CDR3 DNA reads TGCAGCGTTGGACGGGCAGGGGAGACCCAGTACTTC. Translating it yields CSVGRAGETQYF.

This clone has only a few counts. The CDR3: CASSLEQGFTYEQYF. The CDR3 nucleotides are TGTGCCAGCAGCCTAGAACAGGGGTTCACCTACGAGCAGTACTTC. The genes are TRBV14 and TRBJ2-5; 7 bases agree with TRBD1. The end of the DNA aligns better with TRBJ2-7, so the J call may be wrong. Looked up from germline, CDR1 is SGHDN and CDR2 is FVKESK. The CDR3 is 15 residues long.

A few counts support this clone. V and J are TRBV2 and TRBJ1-4; the match to TRBD1 covers 8 bases. The V gene's germline CDR1 is SNHLY and CDR2 FYNNEI. The CDR3 extends over 15 amino acids. Trimming cost V 6 bases and J 1 base; bases outside gene matches: 4. The CDR3 spells CASRVRGRTNEKLFF. CDR3 DNA sequence: TGTGCCAGCAGGGTCAGGGGGCGAACTAATGAAAAACTGTTTTTT.

The V and J genes are TRBV18 and TRBJ2-1, with TRBD2 matching over 7 bases. CDR3 length equals 13 residues. Germline trimming cut 1 base from V and 9 bases from J; bases unmatched to any gene: 3. Looked up from germline, CDR1 is KGHSH and CDR2 is LQKENI. The DNA of the CDR3 is TGTGCCAGCTCACCACGGGACTACGGTGAGCAGTTCTTC. It translates to CASSPRDYGEQFF.

This clone occurred a few times. The rearrangement uses TRBV2 and TRBJ2-7, with 9 bases aligning to TRBD2. J lost 6 bases, V lost 8 bases, and 11 bases had no gene match. There are 14 residues in the CDR3. CDR1 and CDR2 (germline): SNHLY, FYNNEI. CDR3 protein: CASEPLRGGSEQYF. The CDR3 nucleotides are TGTGCCAGCGAGCCCTTGCGGGGGGGCTCCGAGCAGTACTTC.

A few counts support this clone. V is TRBV18 and J is TRBJ1-1; D call uncertain. V lost 7 bases and J lost 0, with 9 bases in between. The germline V gene encodes CDR1 KGHSH and CDR2 LQKENI. The CDR3 has 13 residues. CDR3: CASCALMNTEAFF. The CDR3 DNA is TGTGCCAGCTGCGCACTTATGAACACTGAAGCTTTCTTT.

The chain is built from TRBV5-4 and TRBJ2-5, with 9 bases aligning to TRBD2. This CDR3 comprises 17 residues. CDR1 and CDR2 (germline): SGHNT, YYREEE (reference sequence). V was pared by 0 bases and J by 5 bases, with 11 bases of the junction left unmatched. The CDR3 protein is CASSLGGLAAVYETQYF. The CDR3 bases are TGTGCCAGCAGCTTGGGGGGACTAGCCGCGGTATATGAGACCCAGTACTTC.

V usage is TRBV9 and J usage is TRBJ1-2; D gene ambiguous. Trimming took off 3 bases at V and 3 bases at J, with 15 bases between the two ends. CDR3 length equals 15 residues. In germline, CDR1 is SGDLS, CDR2 YYNGEE. CDR3 sequence reads: CASSAGVRSDYGYTF. The CDR3 region has the DNA TGTGCCAGCAGCGCTGGAGTCAGATCGGACTATGGCTACACCTTC.

The chain links TRBV6-5 to TRBJ2-7; possible D gene TRBD2, 6 bases. This CDR3 comprises 14 residues. The V gene lost 5 bases and the J gene lost 2 bases, with 13 bases spanning the gap. Germline loops: CDR1 MNHEY, CDR2 SVGAGI. In DNA form, the CDR3 reads TGTGCCAGCAGTAGCGGGTACGATCCCTACGAGCAGTACTTC. Amino acids: CASSSGYDPYEQYF.

This clone has more than one count but fewer than ten. In the same sample, other DNA sequences code for this CDR3. This chain joins TRBV6-5 and TRBJ2-7, with 11 positions matching TRBD1. Unmatched junction bases numbered 3, after V lost 0 bases and J lost 5 bases. The CDR3 spans 15 residues. Germline lookup yields CDR1 MNHEY and CDR2 SVGAGI. CDR3 amino acids: CASSYSPGQGDEQYF. Written as DNA, the CDR3 is TGTGCCAGCAGTTACTCGCCGGGACAGGGGGACGAGCAGTACTTC.

This chain connects TRBV7-2 to TRBJ2-7; 7 bases match TRBD1. This CDR3 comprises 14 residues. With V trimmed by 4 bases and J by 2 bases, 5 bases remained unmatched. Germline loops: CDR1 SGHTA, CDR2 FQGNSA. CDR3 region: CASSSIGTAYEQYF. The CDR3, as DNA: TGTGCCAGCAGCTCCATCGGGACAGCCTACGAGCAGTACTTC.

This clone was recorded a few times. V and J are TRBV28 and TRBJ2-1; tentative D call: TRBD2 (6 bases). Trimming shortened V by 3 bases and J by 14 bases, and 17 bases separated the two germline ends. This CDR3 spans 13 amino acids. Germline V lookup: CDR1 MDHEN, CDR2 SYDVKM. CDR3 loop: CASSFWGTVQEFF. CDR3 bases: TGTGCCAGCAGTTTTTGGGGGACTGTACAGGAGTTCTTC.

The J gene is TRBJ1-1, the V gene TRBV15, with 8 bases fitting TRBD1. The CDR3 totals 13 residues. V lost 4 bases and J lost 3; bases outside the gene matches: 1. Germline CDR1 reads LNHNV; CDR2 reads YYDKDF (reference sequence). The CDR3 loop is CATSIQGDTEAFF. CDR3 DNA: TGTGCCACCAGCATACAGGGGGACACTGAAGCTTTCTTT.